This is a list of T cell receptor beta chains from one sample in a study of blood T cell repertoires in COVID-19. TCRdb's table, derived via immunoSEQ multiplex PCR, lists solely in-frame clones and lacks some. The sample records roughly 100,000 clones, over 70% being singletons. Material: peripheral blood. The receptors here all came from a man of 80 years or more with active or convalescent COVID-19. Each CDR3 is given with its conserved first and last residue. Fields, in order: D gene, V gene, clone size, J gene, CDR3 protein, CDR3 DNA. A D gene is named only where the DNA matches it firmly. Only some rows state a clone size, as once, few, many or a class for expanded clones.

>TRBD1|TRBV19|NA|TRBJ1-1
CASSRGTGVLTEAFF
TGTGCCAGTAGTAGGGGGACAGGGGTCCTCACTGAAGCTTTCTTT
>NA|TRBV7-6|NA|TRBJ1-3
CASSSTLGADRNTIYF
TGTGCCAGCAGCTCGACGCTGGGGGCCGATAGAAACACCATATATTTT
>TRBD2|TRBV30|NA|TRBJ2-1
CASGRRGGLYNEQFF
TGTGCCTCCGGCCGACGGGGGGGCCTCTACAATGAGCAGTTCTTC
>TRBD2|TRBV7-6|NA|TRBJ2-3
CASSLVSGGGENTQYF
TGTGCCAGCAGCTTAGTGTCGGGGGGGGGAGAAAATACGCAGTATTTT
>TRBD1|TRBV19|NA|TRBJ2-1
CASSVDTGGFSYNEQFF
TGTGCCAGTAGTGTGGATACAGGGGGATTCTCCTACAATGAGCAGTTCTTC
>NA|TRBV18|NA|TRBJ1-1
CASSPPQGPGTEAFF
TGTGCCAGCTCACCACCCCAGGGGCCGGGCACTGAAGCTTTCTTT
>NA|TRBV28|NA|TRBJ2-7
CASSLKPGLIPGYEQYF
TGTGCCAGCAGTTTAAAACCCGGCCTGATACCCGGGTACGAGCAGTACTTC
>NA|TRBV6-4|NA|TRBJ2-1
CASSPIPGSSYNEQFF
TGTGCCAGCAGCCCCATTCCGGGGAGCTCCTACAATGAGCAGTTCTTC
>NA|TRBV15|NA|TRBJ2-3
CATTPRYTDTQYF
TGTGCCACCACCCCCCGGTACACAGATACGCAGTATTTT
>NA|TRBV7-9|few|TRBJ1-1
CASSLEGIGTEAFF
TGTGCCAGCAGCTTGGAGGGTATAGGCACTGAAGCTTTCTTT
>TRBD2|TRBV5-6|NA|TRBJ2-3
CASSSRLAGGSDTQYF
TGTGCCAGCAGCTCCCGACTAGCGGGGGGATCAGATACGCAGTATTTT
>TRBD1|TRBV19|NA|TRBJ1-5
CASSTISGGLSNQPQHF
TGTGCCAGTAGTACGATATCAGGGGGCCTCAGCAATCAGCCCCAGCATTTT
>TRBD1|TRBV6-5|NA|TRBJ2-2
CASGNKGQFAGELFF
TGTGCCAGCGGGAATAAGGGACAGTTTGCCGGGGAGCTGTTTTTT
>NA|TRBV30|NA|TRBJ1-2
CAWSRMGASGYTF
TGTGCCTGGAGTAGAATGGGGGCAAGTGGCTACACCTTC
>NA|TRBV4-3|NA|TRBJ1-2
CASSQDGGDYGYTF
TGCGCCAGCAGCCAAGATGGCGGTGACTATGGCTACACCTTC
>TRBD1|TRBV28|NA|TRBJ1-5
CASSLGTGVYSNQPQHF
TGTGCCAGCAGCTTGGGTACAGGGGTCTATAGCAATCAGCCCCAGCATTTT
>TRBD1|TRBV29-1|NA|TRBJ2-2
CSVGQSRNTGELFF
TGCAGCGTGGGACAGTCGAGGAACACCGGGGAGCTGTTTTTT
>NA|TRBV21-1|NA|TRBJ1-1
CASSQRGRLLPNTEAFF
TGTGCCAGCTCTCAAAGGGGCCGATTATTACCGAACACTGAAGCTTTCTTT
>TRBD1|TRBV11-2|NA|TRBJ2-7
CASSPTGTGVSYEQYF
TGTGCCAGCAGCCCCACCGGGACAGGGGTATCCTACGAGCAGTACTTC
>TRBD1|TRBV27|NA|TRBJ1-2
CASSRLQGNYGYTF
TGTGCCAGCAGTAGATTACAGGGGAACTATGGCTACACCTTC
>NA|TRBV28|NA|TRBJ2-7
CASRVDRNYEQYF
TGTGCCAGCAGGGTCGACAGAAACTACGAGCAGTACTTC
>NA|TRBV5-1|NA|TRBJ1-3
CASSEITGSSGNTIYF
TGCGCCAGCAGCGAAATAACAGGGTCCTCTGGAAACACCATATATTTT